This T cell receptor (beta chain) appears in the sequencing data of a study of Ad26.COV2.S vaccination and SARS-CoV-2 variants. At the level of the study: Into the muscle, Ad26.COV2.S was dosed once or twice, 56 days apart.

Sample treatment: around 19 received Ad26.COV2.S at low or high dose, single or two shots; several received placebo; per-sample allocation not given. Collection of samples fell on day 63 after the first vaccine or placebo injection. An Ad26 vector expressing Wuhan-strain SARS-CoV-2 spike constituted the vaccine. The protocol was immunoSEQ multiplex PCR, while the TCRdb copy is restricted to in-frame clones and leaves out a portion. Of 500,000 or so clones detected, approximately 92% appear once; the ten largest clones hold approximately 2.5%. As for this clone: Its antigen is unidentified.

Study-level findings and limits: Reported post-vaccination CD8+ and CD4+ T cell responses to spike showed substantial breadth.

CDR3 length: 15 amino acids. With 3 bases removed from V and 5 bases from J, the gap between germline ends came to 17 bases. CDR1 and CDR2 from the germline V gene are SGHNT and YYREEE (reference sequence). This chain connects TRBV5-4 to TRBJ1-1; maybe TRBD1 (5 bases). Sequencing used peripheral blood, obtained in a trial of Ad26.COV2.S vaccine versus placebo. This clonotype originated in a person aged 18 to 65 who received the Ad26.COV2.S COVID-19 vaccine or a placebo. The CDR3 DNA reads TGTGCCAGCAGCTGGGCCCGCAGGGAAGGGACTGAAGCTTTCTTT. Residues: CASSWARREGTEAFF.